This T cell receptor beta chain was identified during a study of T cells in Graves' hyperthyroidism and ophthalmopathy. In its sample, this clonotype was seen many times. TCR beta CDR3 sequences were amplified from RNA transcripts. Primed by the HTBI set, a first-round RT-PCR was run on the TCR CDR3. From the multiplex PCR reads, TCRdb called clonotypes with MiXCR, one entry per CDR3 protein. Of 200,000 or so distinct CDR3 sequences listed, about a sixth were seen once; the top ten hold roughly 55%. The specimen sequenced was blood. The sequence came from a woman between 50 and 59 years old with Graves' hyperthyroidism.

In DNA form, the CDR3 reads TGTGCCAGCAGCCAAGATCGGGGTCAATTTTCAGATGAAGCTTTCTTT. It is translated as CASSQDRGQFSDEAFF. The V gene is TRBV3-1, the J gene TRBJ1-1; D ambiguous. The ends were cut back, 0 bases at V and 7 bases at J, with 18 bases in the middle. Germline V gene data show CDR1 as LGHDT and CDR2 as YNNKEL (reference sequence). CDR3 length: 16 amino acids.